This T cell receptor beta chain was sequenced during a study of shared clonotypes between healthy human individuals. Every contributor of samples was a Caucasian grown-up residing in Nashville, Tennessee. The method was immunoSEQ multiplex PCR; TCRdb's version includes in-frame clones alone and lacks a portion of them. Of around 600,000 clones listed, approximately 97% are singletons. The sample was naive CD4+ T cells sorted from blood. Subset described: CD45RA+ positively selected. The origin of this receptor is a woman aged 25 to 39 in good health.

DNA of the CDR3: TGTGCCAGCAGCTTAGCAGCAGGGAGCTACGAGCAGTACTTC. Encoded protein: CASSLAAGSYEQYF. The chain combines TRBV11-2 with TRBJ2-7; D may match TRBD1 or TRBD2 (5 bases each). Looked up from germline, CDR1 is SGHAT and CDR2 is FQNNGV. The V end lost 1 base, the J end lost 3 bases, and 10 bases lay between the germline ends. This CDR3 has 14 amino acids.